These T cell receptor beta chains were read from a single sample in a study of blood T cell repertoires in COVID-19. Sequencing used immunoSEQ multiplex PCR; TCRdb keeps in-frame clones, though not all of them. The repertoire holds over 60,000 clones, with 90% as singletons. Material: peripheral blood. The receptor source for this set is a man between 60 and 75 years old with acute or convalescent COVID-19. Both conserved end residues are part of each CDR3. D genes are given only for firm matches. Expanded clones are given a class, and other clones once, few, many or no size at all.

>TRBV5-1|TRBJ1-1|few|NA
CASSLTVMNTEAFF
TGCGCCAGCAGCTTGACAGTAATGAACACTGAAGCTTTCTTT
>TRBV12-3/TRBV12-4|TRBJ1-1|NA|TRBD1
CASSITGGFEAFF
TGTGCCAGCAGCATAACAGGGGGCTTTGAAGCTTTCTTT
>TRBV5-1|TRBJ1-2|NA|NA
CASSPLGTIIIGYTF
TGCGCCAGCAGCCCCCTAGGGACAATTATAATCGGCTACACCTTC
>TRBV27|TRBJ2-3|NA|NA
CASRLGGGSDTQYF
TGTGCCAGCAGACTCGGTGGAGGGTCCGATACGCAGTATTTT
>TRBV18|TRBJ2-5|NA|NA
CASSPPGLLETETQYF
TGTGCCAGCTCACCTCCAGGGCTCCTTGAGACGGAGACCCAGTACTTC
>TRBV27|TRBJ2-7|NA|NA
CASSTARITYEQYF
TGTGCCAGCAGTACGGCCAGGATTACGTACGAGCAGTACTTC
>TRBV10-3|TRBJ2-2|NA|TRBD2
CAIKMTSGLTGELFF
TGTGCCATTAAAATGACTAGCGGGCTCACCGGGGAGCTGTTTTTT
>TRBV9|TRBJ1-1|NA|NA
CASSGKDGRNTEAFF
TGTGCCAGCAGCGGAAAGGACGGGAGGAACACTGAAGCTTTCTTT
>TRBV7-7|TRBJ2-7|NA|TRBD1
CASSLETGAYEQYF
TGTGCTAGCAGCTTAGAGACAGGGGCCTACGAGCAGTACTTC
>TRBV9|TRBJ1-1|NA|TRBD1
CASSLAGGRAFF
TGTGCCAGCAGCCTCGCAGGGGGCCGGGCTTTCTTT
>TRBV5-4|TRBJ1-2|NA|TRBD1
CASSPRGVPYGYTF
TGTGCCAGCAGTCCCAGGGGGGTTCCCTATGGCTACACCTTC
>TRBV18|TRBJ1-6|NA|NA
CASSPGLPYNSPLHF
TGTGCCAGCTCACCGGGGCTGCCCTATAATTCACCCCTCCACTTT
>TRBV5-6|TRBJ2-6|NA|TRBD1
CASSFGTGAFSGANVLTF
TGTGCCAGCAGCTTTGGGACAGGGGCATTCTCTGGGGCCAACGTCCTGACTTTC
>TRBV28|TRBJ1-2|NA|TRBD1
CASSLGRRTGPPGGYTF
TGTGCCAGCAGTTTAGGGAGACGGACAGGACCCCCCGGGGGCTACACCTTC
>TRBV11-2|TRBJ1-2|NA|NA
CASSPSARETNYGYTF
TGTGCCAGCAGCCCATCAGCGAGAGAGACTAACTATGGCTACACCTTC
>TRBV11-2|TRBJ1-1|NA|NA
CASSYISTEAFF
TGTGCCAGCAGCTATATCAGCACTGAAGCTTTCTTT
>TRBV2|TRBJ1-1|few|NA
CASRLGGTEAFF
TGTGCCAGCCGATTAGGGGGCACTGAAGCTTTCTTT
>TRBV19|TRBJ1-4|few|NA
CASRTLDGGKLFF
TGTGCCAGTAGAACGCTCGACGGCGGAAAACTGTTTTTT
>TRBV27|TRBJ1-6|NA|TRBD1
CASSLRTGGASLESPLHF
TGTGCCAGCAGCCTCAGGACAGGGGGCGCGAGTTTAGAATCACCCCTCCACTTT
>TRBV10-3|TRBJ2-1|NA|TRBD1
CAISDITGGNEQFF
TGTGCCATCAGTGATATTACAGGGGGCAATGAGCAGTTCTTC
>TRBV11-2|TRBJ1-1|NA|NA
CASSLDGGRGAEAFF
TGTGCCAGCAGCTTAGACGGTGGCAGGGGCGCTGAAGCTTTCTTT
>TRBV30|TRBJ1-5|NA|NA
CAWSVGDRLNQPQHF
TGTGCCTGGAGTGTAGGAGACCGCCTCAATCAGCCCCAGCATTTT
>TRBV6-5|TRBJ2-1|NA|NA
CASKAGFSYNEQFF
TGTGCCAGCAAGGCGGGGTTTTCCTACAATGAGCAGTTCTTC
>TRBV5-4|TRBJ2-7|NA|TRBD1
CASSLATGSEYEQYF
TGTGCCAGCAGCTTGGCGACAGGGTCAGAATACGAGCAGTACTTC
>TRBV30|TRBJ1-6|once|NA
CAWSLLNSPLHF
TGTGCCTGGAGTCTGCTAAATTCACCCCTCCACTTT
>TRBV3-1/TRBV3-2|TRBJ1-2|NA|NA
CASSQWQKQNYGYTF
TGTGCCAGCAGCCAGTGGCAGAAACAGAACTATGGCTACACCTTC
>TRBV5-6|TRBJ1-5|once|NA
CASSLAADPNQPQHF
TGTGCCAGCAGCTTGGCGGCGGATCCCAATCAGCCCCAGCATTTT